The rows below give T cell receptor beta chains drawn from one sample of a study of T-cell memory formation after mild COVID-19. TCRdb passed the 5' RACE reads through MiXCR, listing each CDR3 protein once. The repertoire has a few hundred thousand distinct CDR3 sequences, approximately 24% of them found once; the top ten carry 8.5% to 9%. Sequencing was performed on PBMCs or a T cell subset sorted from them (not recorded which). All receptors derive from an adult woman who had mild COVID-19 (a few samples of this study predate the infection). Cell type and time point are not known. The CDR3 runs from the conserved cysteine through the conserved F or W. The order of the fields is D gene, J gene, clone size, V gene, CDR3 DNA, CDR3 protein. D genes are given only for firm matches. Only part of the rows carry a size: once, few, many, or a class if the clone is expanded.

D gene: -; J gene: TRBJ1-1; clone size: -; V gene: TRBV9; CDR3 DNA: TGTGCCAGCAGCCAAGACCCGGACGGGTTCAACACTGAAGCTTTCTTT; CDR3 protein: CASSQDPDGFNTEAFF
D gene: -; J gene: TRBJ2-1; clone size: -; V gene: TRBV12-3/TRBV12-4; CDR3 DNA: TGTGCCAGCACCCAAGAACTAGCCGGTCGAGCACAGCAGTTCTTC; CDR3 protein: CASTQELAGRAQQFF
D gene: TRBD1; J gene: TRBJ1-1; clone size: few; V gene: TRBV27; CDR3 DNA: TGTGCCAGCAGTCTTGGACAGGGGAGGTCTGAAGCTTTCTTT; CDR3 protein: CASSLGQGRSEAFF
D gene: -; J gene: TRBJ2-7; clone size: few; V gene: TRBV7-9; CDR3 DNA: TGTGCTCTACAGGGATCCACCTCCTACGAGCAGTACTTC; CDR3 protein: CALQGSTSYEQYF
D gene: -; J gene: TRBJ2-1; clone size: many; V gene: TRBV7-9; CDR3 DNA: TGTGCCAGCAGCTTATTCGGTGGATTCGGCCGCAATGAGCAGTTCTTC; CDR3 protein: CASSLFGGFGRNEQFF
D gene: -; J gene: TRBJ1-2; clone size: -; V gene: TRBV24-1; CDR3 DNA: TGTGCCACCAGTGATTTTGTTAACCCGGGAATCTATGGCTACACCTTC; CDR3 protein: CATSDFVNPGIYGYTF
D gene: -; J gene: TRBJ2-2; clone size: -; V gene: TRBV25-1; CDR3 DNA: TGTGCCAGCAGTCCCATCGGCACCGGGGAGCTGTTTTTT; CDR3 protein: CASSPIGTGELFF
D gene: -; J gene: TRBJ1-2; clone size: few; V gene: TRBV12-3/TRBV12-4; CDR3 DNA: TGTGCCAGCAGTTTAGGGGACCAGAACTATGGCTACACCTTC; CDR3 protein: CASSLGDQNYGYTF
D gene: -; J gene: TRBJ2-5; clone size: -; V gene: TRBV27; CDR3 DNA: TGTGCCAGCAGTTTAAGGAGGGACTGGGAGACCCAGTACTTC; CDR3 protein: CASSLRRDWETQYF
D gene: -; J gene: TRBJ1-1; clone size: -; V gene: TRBV6-1; CDR3 DNA: TGTGCCAGCAGTGAACTGAGGGGCACCGCGAACACTGAAGCTTTCTTT; CDR3 protein: CASSELRGTANTEAFF
D gene: -; J gene: TRBJ1-2; clone size: -; V gene: TRBV5-6; CDR3 DNA: TGTGCCAGCAGCTCTCGCCGGATCTATGGCTACACCTTC; CDR3 protein: CASSSRRIYGYTF
D gene: TRBD1; J gene: TRBJ2-7; clone size: few; V gene: TRBV3-1; CDR3 DNA: TGTGCCAGCAGCGCAGACAGGGGCTCCTACGAGCAGTACTTC; CDR3 protein: CASSADRGSYEQYF
D gene: -; J gene: TRBJ2-1; clone size: few; V gene: TRBV27; CDR3 DNA: TGTGCCAGCAGTTTCTCAGGGTTCAATGAGCAGTTCTTC; CDR3 protein: CASSFSGFNEQFF
D gene: TRBD1; J gene: TRBJ2-7; clone size: few; V gene: TRBV6-5; CDR3 DNA: TGTGCCAGCAGTTACCGGCCGGACAGGGGCTACGAGCAGTACTTC; CDR3 protein: CASSYRPDRGYEQYF
D gene: TRBD1; J gene: TRBJ1-5; clone size: -; V gene: TRBV6-5; CDR3 DNA: TGTGCCAGCAGAGGGACAGGGGTCAATCAGCCCCAGCATTTT; CDR3 protein: CASRGTGVNQPQHF
D gene: TRBD1; J gene: TRBJ1-1; clone size: -; V gene: TRBV27; CDR3 DNA: TGTGCCAGCAGTCCGCCTACAGGGGTACGAGCTTTCTTT; CDR3 protein: CASSPPTGVRAFF
D gene: -; J gene: TRBJ2-7; clone size: few; V gene: TRBV7-9; CDR3 DNA: TGTGCCAGCAGCTTAGTTCATGAGCAGTACTTC; CDR3 protein: CASSLVHEQYF
D gene: -; J gene: TRBJ1-1; clone size: -; V gene: TRBV3-1; CDR3 DNA: TGTGCCAGCAGCCAAGATCAGGGGAACACTGAAGCTTTCTTT; CDR3 protein: CASSQDQGNTEAFF
D gene: -; J gene: TRBJ2-5; clone size: few; V gene: TRBV7-8; CDR3 DNA: TGTGCCAGCAGCTACACCTGGGGAGGGGGGGAGACCCAGTACTTC; CDR3 protein: CASSYTWGGGETQYF
D gene: -; J gene: TRBJ1-5; clone size: few; V gene: TRBV12-3/TRBV12-4; CDR3 DNA: TGTGCCAGCAGTTTATCAGGGGAGAGCAATCAGCCCCAGCATTTT; CDR3 protein: CASSLSGESNQPQHF
D gene: -; J gene: TRBJ1-1; clone size: few; V gene: TRBV7-6; CDR3 DNA: TGTGCCAGCAGCTTAGCGCGGCAATCGGGGGACACTGAAGCTTTCTTT; CDR3 protein: CASSLARQSGDTEAFF
D gene: -; J gene: TRBJ2-5; clone size: few; V gene: TRBV7-9; CDR3 DNA: TGTGCCAGCAGCTTAGCTGGGACTGCCGAGACCCAGTACTTC; CDR3 protein: CASSLAGTAETQYF
D gene: -; J gene: TRBJ1-1; clone size: once; V gene: TRBV19; CDR3 DNA: TGTGCCAGTACCCGAGGGTCGGGGACGGGGAACACTGAAGCTTTCTTT; CDR3 protein: CASTRGSGTGNTEAFF
D gene: TRBD2; J gene: TRBJ2-1; clone size: -; V gene: TRBV7-9; CDR3 DNA: TGTGCCAGCAGCTCGGGACTAGCGAATGAGCAGTTCTTC; CDR3 protein: CASSSGLANEQFF
D gene: -; J gene: TRBJ2-2; clone size: -; V gene: TRBV12-3/TRBV12-4; CDR3 DNA: TGTGCCAGCAGTTTGGTGGAAGCCGGGGAGCTGTTTTTT; CDR3 protein: CASSLVEAGELFF
D gene: -; J gene: TRBJ1-3; clone size: once; V gene: TRBV4-1; CDR3 DNA: TGCGCCAGCAGCCAAGATGGATACTCTGGAAACACCATATATTTT; CDR3 protein: CASSQDGYSGNTIYF
D gene: -; J gene: TRBJ1-1; clone size: once; V gene: TRBV20-1; CDR3 DNA: TGCAGTGCTAGAGGACAGCTTGAAGCTTTCTTT; CDR3 protein: CSARGQLEAFF
D gene: TRBD1; J gene: TRBJ1-2; clone size: few; V gene: TRBV6-6; CDR3 DNA: TGTGCCAGCACTAAGGCGGGGACAGGGAGGCCCTGGAACTATGGCTACACCTTC; CDR3 protein: CASTKAGTGRPWNYGYTF
D gene: -; J gene: TRBJ2-3; clone size: few; V gene: TRBV12-3/TRBV12-4; CDR3 DNA: TGTGCCAGCACCAACGGCCCGGGCGGATACACAGATACGCAGTATTTT; CDR3 protein: CASTNGPGGYTDTQYF